This T cell receptor beta chain derives from a study of post-analysis software for immune sequencing data. Findings and caveats of the study: Compared against controls, patients with multiple sclerosis displayed significantly lower normalized Chao1 diversity. Five or six TRBV segments, including TRBV5-6, TRBV5-1 and TRBV20-1, were more frequent in patients than controls.

The TCR beta cDNA libraries contained unique molecular identifiers. T cells numbering about 0.95 to 10 million gave rise to about 490,000 cDNA molecules. TCRdb called the PCR reads again in MiXCR, with one record for every CDR3 protein. The table records 750,000 to 950,000 distinct CDR3 sequences, about 50% of them present only once. The CDR3 covers 17 residues. CDR1 and CDR2 (germline): MNHEY, SVGAGI. V was trimmed by 2 bases and J by 1 base, leaving 17 bases between them. On this clonotype itself: Its antigen remains unidentified.

Sequencing input: blood. This receptor was taken from a girl aged 5 to 17 with multiple sclerosis. The V and J genes are TRBV6-5 and TRBJ1-1, with a weak D call TRBD1 (5 bases). In nucleotides, the CDR3 is TGTGCCAGCAGTTACGGGGCCGGGAACCCCTGGAACACTGAAGCTTTCTTT. Residues: CASSYGAGNPWNTEAFF.